The 20 T cell receptor beta chains below all came from one sample that was sequenced in a study of STAT3 mutations in large granular lymphocyte leukemia. Whole-study results and caveats: In T-cell large granular lymphocyte leukemia, about half of patients showed multiple immunodominant subclonotypes.

TCRdb's copy holds only in-frame clones and misses some; the assay was immunoSEQ multiplex PCR. The sample includes 10,000 to 15,000 clones, 88% of them seen just once. The antigens of these receptors remain unknown. What was sequenced was PBMCs. The receptors here all came from a human donor with T large granular lymphocyte leukemia. Some clones in this sample may be carry-over from other donors' samples.

The rearrangement joins TRBV4-1 to TRBJ1-2, with D hard to call. The germline gives CDR1 MGHRA, CDR2 YSYEKL. The CDR3 has 15 residues. The V end lost 4 bases, the J end lost 5 bases, and 17 bases lay between the germline ends. The CDR3 region is CASSRNPTDYYGYTF. CDR3 nucleotides: TGCGCCAGCAGCCGTAATCCGACGGACTATTATGGCTACACCTTC.

This rearrangement joins TRBV5-8 to TRBJ1-4; 7 bases are a match to TRBD1. The germline V gene encodes CDR1 SGHTS and CDR2 YDEGEE. The trim removed 2 bases at V and 3 bases at J, leaving 4 bases unmatched. The CDR3 has 15 residues. The CDR3 bases are TGTGCCAGCAGCTTACAGGGGATGGCTAATGAAAAACTGTTTTTT. This sequence encodes CASSLQGMANEKLFF.

The chain carries TRBV6-6 and TRBJ1-4; D remains unclear. The ends were cut back, 6 bases at V and 8 bases at J, with 13 bases in the middle. This CDR3 is built from 13 residues. Germline V lookup: CDR1 MNHNY, CDR2 SVGAGI (reference sequence). CDR3 amino acids: CASRLQGGEKLFF. CDR3 sequence (DNA): TGTGCCAGCAGACTACAAGGTGGCGAAAAACTGTTTTTT.

This sequence joins TRBV11-3 and TRBJ2-5; D could derive from TRBD1 or TRBD2 (5 bases each). The V gene lost 5 bases and the J gene lost 4 bases, with 11 bases spanning the gap. This CDR3 contains 13 residues. Per the germline V gene, CDR1 is SGHNT and CDR2 is YENEEA. The CDR3: CASSARGRETQYF. The CDR3 coding sequence is TGTGCCAGCAGCGCACGGGGCCGAGAGACCCAGTACTTC.

CDR3: CASSPWTSGGWETQYF. CDR3 coding DNA: TGTGCCAGCAGTCCATGGACTAGCGGGGGGTGGGAGACCCAGTACTTC. The chain couples TRBV27 to TRBJ2-5, with 14 bases identical to TRBD2. The CDR3 is 16 amino acids. With 5 bases clipped from V and 5 bases from J, the junction kept 7 bases outside the gene matches. Germline CDR1 reads MNHEY; CDR2 reads SMNVEV (reference sequence).

The rearrangement uses TRBV6-5 and TRBJ1-1, with TRBD1 as a possible D gene (6 bases). V dropped 2 bases and J dropped 0 bases, with 10 bases sitting between them. The CDR3 is 15 residues long. CDR1 is MNHEY, CDR2 SVGAGI, per germline. The CDR3 region has the DNA TGTGCCAGCAGTTACGGGACAAGCCTGAACACTGAAGCTTTCTTT. Its translation is CASSYGTSLNTEAFF.

The chain is built from TRBV19 and TRBJ1-2; a weak D match, TRBD1 (6 bases). The CDR3 has 16 residues. Germline CDR1 and CDR2: LNHDA and SQIVND (reference sequence). V lost 4 bases and J lost 2, with 17 bases in between. The CDR3 region has the DNA TGTGCCAGTAGTACCCGCGTCAGGGGACCCAACTATGGCTACACCTTC. Residues: CASSTRVRGPNYGYTF.

This sequence joins TRBV6-1 and TRBJ1-5; D is uncertain. V dropped 2 bases and J dropped 4 bases, with 9 bases sitting between them. Germline CDR1 MNHNS, CDR2 SASEGT. This CDR3 spans 14 amino acids. In DNA, the CDR3 is TGTGCCAGCAGTGAAAATAGAGGGAATCAGCCCCAGCATTTT. This translates into CASSENRGNQPQHF.

The chain uses TRBV28 and TRBJ2-3; 10 bases fit TRBD2. The CDR3 spans 14 residues. The V segment lost 10 bases and the J segment 2 bases; nucleotides outside the gene matches: 6. Germline V lookup: CDR1 MDHEN, CDR2 SYDVKM. The CDR3 loop reads CAISLAGYTDTQYF. The CDR3 DNA reads TGTGCCATCTCACTAGCGGGGTACACAGATACGCAGTATTTT.

J is TRBJ2-2 and V is TRBV4-3; 8 bases line up with TRBD1. J was trimmed by 5 bases and V by 2 bases; bases with no gene match: 7. The CDR3 sequence is 16 residues long. CDR1 is LGHNA, CDR2 YSLEER, per germline. The CDR3 DNA sequence: TGCGCCAGCAGCCAATGGACAGGGCGGGTGACCGGGGAGCTGTTTTTT. Translation gives CASSQWTGRVTGELFF.

The chain uses TRBV5-1 and TRBJ1-3, with 9 bases lining up with TRBD1. V was pared by 0 bases and J by 7 bases, with 2 bases of the junction left unmatched. CDR1 and CDR2 (germline): SGHRS, YFSETQ. This CDR3 is built from 14 residues. For the CDR3, the DNA is TGCGCCAGCAGCTTGGATGGGACAGGGAACACCATATATTTT. It codes for CASSLDGTGNTIYF.

The J gene is TRBJ2-1, the V gene TRBV5-1, with 15 bases aligning to TRBD2. After removal of 3 bases from V and 0 bases from J, the junction contained 1 base not matched to a gene. Germline V CDR1 and CDR2: SGHRS, YFSETQ. The CDR3 contains 17 residues. CDR3 bases: TGCGCCAGCAGCTCGGGACTAGCGGGGGGCTCCTACAATGAGCAGTTCTTC. Translated, it gives CASSSGLAGGSYNEQFF. Full variable domain (outside the CDR3, taken from reference TRBV5-1 and TRBJ2-1): KAGVTQTPRYLIKTRGQQVTLSCSPISGHRSVSWYQQTPGQGLQFLFEYFSETQRNKGNFPGRFSGRQFSNSRSEMNVSTLELGDSALYLCASSSGLAGGSYNEQFFGPGTRLTVL.

V is TRBV27 and J is TRBJ1-1; D uncertain. Trimming cost V 6 bases and J 2 bases, with 10 bases left between them. CDR1 and CDR2 (germline): MNHEY, SMNVEV (reference sequence). The length of the CDR3 is 13 residues. DNA of the CDR3: TGTGCCAGCAGACTTACCCTTAACACTGAAGCTTTCTTT. Protein: CASRLTLNTEAFF.

The rearrangement uses TRBV5-6 and TRBJ2-3, with D maybe TRBD1 (6 bases). The CDR3 covers 12 residues. The V and J ends lost 1 base and 11 bases respectively, with 11 bases between them. Germline CDR1 is SGHDT and CDR2 is YYEEEE. CDR3 residues: CASSLRDNKQYF. The CDR3 nucleotides read TGTGCCAGCAGCTTGCGGGACAATAAGCAGTATTTT.

V usage is TRBV30 and J usage is TRBJ2-2; a weak D match, TRBD2 (6 bases). Looked up from germline, CDR1 is GTSNPN and CDR2 is SVGIG (reference sequence). The CDR3 is made up of 13 amino acids. V gave up 8 bases and J gave up 6 bases, with 16 bases separating them. Here the CDR3 reads CAGGRTIAGELFF. The CDR3 coding sequence is TGTGCCGGGGGGAGAACGATCGCCGGGGAGCTGTTTTTT.

The chain links TRBV18 to TRBJ2-5; D ambiguous. The V gene's germline CDR1 is KGHSH and CDR2 LQKENI. CDR3 length equals 14 residues. V shed 3 bases and J shed 1 base, with 9 bases lying between them. The CDR3 DNA reads as TGTGCCAGCTCACCCTCGAGAAGCCAAGAGACCCAGTACTTC. It is translated as CASSPSRSQETQYF.

V gene TRBV19 combines with J gene TRBJ1-1; 7 bases map to TRBD1. V lost 6 bases, J lost 0 bases, and 13 bases stayed unmatched. The CDR3 has 17 residues. The germline gives CDR1 LNHDA, CDR2 SQIVND (reference sequence). CDR3 DNA: TGTGCCAGTAGGACCTCATCGGGGGGACAGATGAACACTGAAGCTTTCTTT. Amino acids: CASRTSSGGQMNTEAFF. Based on the CDR3 plus reference TRBV19 and TRBJ1-1, the full variable domain is DGGITQSPKYLFRKEGQNVTLSCEQNLNHDAMYWYRQDPGQGLRLIYYSQIVNDFQKGDIAEGYSVSREKKESFPLTVTSAQKNPTAFYLCASRTSSGGQMNTEAFFGQGTRLTVV.

The chain employs TRBV5-4 and TRBJ2-2; TRBD2 aligns across 7 bases. The ends lost 1 base at V and 2 bases at J; junction bases unmatched: 5. Germline-derived CDR1 and CDR2 are SGHNT and YYREEE (reference sequence). The CDR3 spans 16 residues. The CDR3 DNA follows: TGTGCCAGCAGCTTGCCGGGACTACCTAACACCGGGGAGCTGTTTTTT. Amino acid sequence: CASSLPGLPNTGELFF.

This clone was observed once. This chain uses TRBV7-2 with TRBJ2-2; 9 bases are a match to TRBD2. The V gene end was trimmed by 5 bases and the J gene end by 4 bases; junction bases not matched to a gene: 11. Germline CDR1 SGHTA, CDR2 FQGNSA. The CDR3 totals 17 residues. The CDR3 reads CASSDDSTSGVTGELFF. The CDR3 nucleotides are TGTGCCAGCAGCGACGATTCGACTAGCGGAGTCACCGGGGAGCTGTTTTTT.

The rearrangement joins TRBV27 to TRBJ2-5; no clear D. Germline V gene sequence: CDR1 MNHEY, CDR2 SMNVEV (reference sequence). V was shortened by 2 bases and J by 5 bases, with 3 bases between the two germline ends. CDR3 length equals 11 residues. The CDR3 nucleotides are TGTGCCAGCAGTTTAGGCGAGACCCAGTACTTC. Protein sequence: CASSLGETQYF.